The T cell receptor (beta chain) described here comes from a study of blood T cell repertoires in COVID-19. For the study at large: Material from acute and convalescent COVID-19 was sourced from the United States, Italy and Spain. T cells, B-cell-depleted T cells, or PBMCs supplied cDNA or gDNA.

The CDR3 length is 16 residues. Germline-derived CDR1 and CDR2 are SGDLS and YYNGEE. V was pared by 4 bases and J by 5 bases, with 21 bases between. Per the original methods: Nucleated cell number was recorded as an estimate derived from reference gene primer amplification. Only in-frame clones appear in the TCRdb table, and some are missing; sequencing was by immunoSEQ multiplex PCR. V and J calls and clone size are given by that table; D and trimming were obtained from the DNA. The data contain approximately 100,000 clones, roughly 80% of them singletons. The genes are TRBV9 and TRBJ2-5; D is perhaps TRBD2 (6 bases). Sequenced sample: peripheral blood. The clonotype comes from a man between 65 and 85 years old with active or convalescent COVID-19. The CDR3 region is CASSRTHRLVGETQYF. CDR3 nucleotides: TGTGCCAGCAGCCGAACTCACCGACTAGTCGGGGAGACCCAGTACTTC. The full variable domain, in which reference TRBV9 and TRBJ2-5 provide the parts outside the CDR3, is DSGVTQTPKHLITATGQRVTLRCSPRSGDLSVYWYQQSLDQGLQFLIQYYNGEERAKGNILERFSAQQFPDLHSELNLSSLELGDSALYFCASSRTHRLVGETQYFGPGTRLLVL.